The text below deals with one TCR beta chain. Data came from immunoSEQ multiplex PCR; TCRdb stores just in-frame clones and leaves some out. The table lists approximately 220,000 clones, roughly 90% of them singletons, with under 3% in the top ten. Germline lookup yields CDR1 SGHTA and CDR2 FQGNSA. J gave up 15 bases and V 4 bases, and 10 bases lay outside the gene matches. CDR3 length equals 15 residues. Donors of Cohort 3 who recovered were those that had two negative PCRs, clearance, or symptom resolution. These data are taken from a study of blood T cell repertoires in COVID-19. Background on the study: T cells, B-cell-depleted T cells, or PBMCs supplied cDNA or gDNA.

This clonotype was sampled from a woman aged 25 to 39 who had recovered from COVID-19. The specimen sequenced was PBMCs or T cells enriched from blood (not recorded which). The chain uses TRBV7-2 and TRBJ2-1, with TRBD2 identical over 15 bases. CDR3 sequence reads: CASSSRTSGGAKGFF. The CDR3 DNA is TGTGCCAGCAGCTCACGGACTAGCGGGGGGGCCAAGGGGTTCTTC.